This TCR beta chain is drawn from a study of shared clonotypes between healthy human individuals. Study-wide results and caveats: Generally, naive subsets came out with larger estimated richness than memory subsets.

A few counts support this clone. Its antigen is as yet unknown. TCRdb's copy holds only in-frame clones and misses some; the assay was immunoSEQ multiplex PCR. The data contain over a million clones, approximately 96% of them singletons. In germline, CDR1 is SGHRS, CDR2 YFSETQ. This CDR3 has 14 amino acids. The V and J ends lost 2 bases and 3 bases respectively, with 8 bases between them. Sequencing was performed on naive CD4+ T cells sorted from blood. Subset denoted: CD45RA+ positively selected. This chain uses TRBV5-1 with TRBJ2-2; D is uncertain. This TCR was recovered from a man aged 25-45 years in good health. As DNA, the CDR3 is TGCGCCAGCAGCTTTGACGGATACACCGGGGAGCTGTTTTTT. Translated, it gives CASSFDGYTGELFF.